This T cell receptor (beta chain) was identified in a study of T cell responses to AZD1222 COVID-19 vaccine. Study outcomes and limitations: Targets within unmutated variant regions were reportedly found for nearly half of spike-specific TCRs. An increase in Spike-specific TCR breadth and depth was observed after two AZD1222 doses.

V was pared by 0 bases and J by 0 bases, with 11 bases between. CDR1 is MNHEY, CDR2 SMNVEV, per germline (reference sequence). The CDR3 contains 17 residues. Second-dose groups at about 4 or about 12 weeks were pooled. Assay used: immunoSEQ multiplex PCR; TCRdb lists only in-frame clones, some missing. The sample carries 180,000 or so clones, 88% recorded once. Points on this clone: The antigen is unknown.

The TCR sequence derives from an adult who received the AZD1222 COVID-19 vaccine. Here the sequenced sample was peripheral blood, taken 28 days after the second AZD1222 dose. The chain links TRBV27 to TRBJ2-2; no definite D call. CDR3 sequence: CASSLSTQIANTGELFF. The CDR3, as DNA: TGTGCCAGCAGTTTATCGACACAAATCGCGAACACCGGGGAGCTGTTTTTT.